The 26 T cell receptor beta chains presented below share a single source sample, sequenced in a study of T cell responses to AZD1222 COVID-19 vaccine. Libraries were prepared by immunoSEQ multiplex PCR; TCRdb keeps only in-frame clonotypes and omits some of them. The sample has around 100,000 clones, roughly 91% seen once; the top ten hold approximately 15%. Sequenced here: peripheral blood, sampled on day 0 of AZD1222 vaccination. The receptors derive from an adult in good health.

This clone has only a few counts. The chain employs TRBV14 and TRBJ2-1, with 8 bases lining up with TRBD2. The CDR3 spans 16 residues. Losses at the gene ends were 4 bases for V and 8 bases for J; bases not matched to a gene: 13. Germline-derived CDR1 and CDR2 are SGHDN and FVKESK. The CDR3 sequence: CASSPHVRTSSDEQFF. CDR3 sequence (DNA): TGTGCCAGCAGCCCCCACGTCAGGACTAGCAGCGATGAGCAGTTCTTC.

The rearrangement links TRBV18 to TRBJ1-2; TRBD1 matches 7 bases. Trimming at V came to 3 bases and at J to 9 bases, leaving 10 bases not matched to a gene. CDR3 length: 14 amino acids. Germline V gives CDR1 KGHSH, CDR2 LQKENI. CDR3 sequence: CASSPQYEQGSYTF. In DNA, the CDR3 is TGTGCCAGCTCACCGCAATATGAACAGGGGAGCTACACCTTC.

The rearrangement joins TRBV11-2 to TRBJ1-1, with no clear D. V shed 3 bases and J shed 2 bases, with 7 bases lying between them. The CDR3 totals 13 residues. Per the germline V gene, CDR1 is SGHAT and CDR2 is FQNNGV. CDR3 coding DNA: TGTGCCAGCAGCTTTAATAGAAACACTGAAGCTTTCTTT. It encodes CASSFNRNTEAFF.

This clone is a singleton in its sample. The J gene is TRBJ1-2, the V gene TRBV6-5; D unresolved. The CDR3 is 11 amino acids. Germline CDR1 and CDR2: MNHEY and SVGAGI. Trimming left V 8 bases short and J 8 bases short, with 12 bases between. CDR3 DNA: TGTGCCAGCCGCCGAGGTGAGGGCTACACCTTC. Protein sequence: CASRRGEGYTF.

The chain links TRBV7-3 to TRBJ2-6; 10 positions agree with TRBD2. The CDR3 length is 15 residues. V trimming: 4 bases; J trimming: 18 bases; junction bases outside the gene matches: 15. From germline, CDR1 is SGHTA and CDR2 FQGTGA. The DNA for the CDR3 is TGTGCCAGCAGCTCCTTACCCGGGACTAGCGCCCTTCCGACTTTC. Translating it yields CASSSLPGTSALPTF.

CDR3 in amino acids: CASSAGQLSYNEQFF. DNA for the CDR3: TGTGCCAGCAGCGCGGGACAGCTTTCCTACAATGAGCAGTTCTTC. This chain links TRBV9 with TRBJ2-1; TRBD1 agrees at 7 bases. V shed 3 bases, J shed 1 base, and the junction held 4 bases outside the gene matches. Germline CDR1 and CDR2: SGDLS and YYNGEE. The CDR3 has 15 amino acids.

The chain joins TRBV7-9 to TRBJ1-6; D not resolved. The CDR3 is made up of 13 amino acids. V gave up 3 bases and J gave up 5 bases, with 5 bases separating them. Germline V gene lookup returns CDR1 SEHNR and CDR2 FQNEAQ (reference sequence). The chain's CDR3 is CASSLGNNSPLHF. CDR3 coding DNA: TGTGCCAGCAGCTTGGGCAATAATTCACCCCTCCACTTT.

The DNA of the CDR3 is TGTGCCAGCAGCTATGGTCCCCAGGGGGCGGGCGACAATGAGCAGTTCTTC. It translates to CASSYGPQGAGDNEQFF. The V gene is TRBV5-5, the J gene TRBJ2-1, with TRBD1 matching over 8 bases. Germline V CDR1 and CDR2: SGHKS, YYEKEE (reference sequence). This CDR3 is 17 amino acids long. Trimming cost V 3 bases and J 5 bases; bases outside gene matches: 13.

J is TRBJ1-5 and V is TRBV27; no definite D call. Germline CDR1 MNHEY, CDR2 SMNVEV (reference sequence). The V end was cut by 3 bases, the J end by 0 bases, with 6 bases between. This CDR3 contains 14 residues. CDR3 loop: CASSFSHSNQPQHF. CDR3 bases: TGTGCCAGCAGTTTTAGTCATAGCAATCAGCCCCAGCATTTT.

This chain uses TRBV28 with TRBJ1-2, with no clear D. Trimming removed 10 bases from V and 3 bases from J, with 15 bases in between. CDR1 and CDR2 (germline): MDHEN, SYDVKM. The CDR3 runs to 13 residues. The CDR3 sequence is CATQPGSYYGYTF. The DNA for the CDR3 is TGTGCCACCCAACCTGGGAGCTACTATGGCTACACCTTC.

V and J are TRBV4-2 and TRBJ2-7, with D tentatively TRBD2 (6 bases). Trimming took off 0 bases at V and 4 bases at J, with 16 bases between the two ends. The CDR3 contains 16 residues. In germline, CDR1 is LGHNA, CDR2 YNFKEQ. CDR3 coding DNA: TGTGCCAGCAGCCAAGATGGTGGCGGGACTGCTTACGAGCAGTACTTC. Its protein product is CASSQDGGGTAYEQYF.

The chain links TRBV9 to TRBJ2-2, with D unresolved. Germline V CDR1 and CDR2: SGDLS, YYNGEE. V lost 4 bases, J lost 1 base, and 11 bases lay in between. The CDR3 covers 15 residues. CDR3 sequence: CASSPRSGNTGELFF. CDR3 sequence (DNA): TGTGCCAGCAGCCCTAGATCTGGGAACACCGGGGAGCTGTTTTTT.

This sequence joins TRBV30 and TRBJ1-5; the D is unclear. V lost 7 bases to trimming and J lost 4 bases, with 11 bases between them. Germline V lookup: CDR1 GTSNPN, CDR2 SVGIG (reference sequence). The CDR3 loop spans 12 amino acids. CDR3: CASGLMNQPQHF. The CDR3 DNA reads TGTGCCTCCGGCCTTATGAATCAGCCCCAGCATTTT.

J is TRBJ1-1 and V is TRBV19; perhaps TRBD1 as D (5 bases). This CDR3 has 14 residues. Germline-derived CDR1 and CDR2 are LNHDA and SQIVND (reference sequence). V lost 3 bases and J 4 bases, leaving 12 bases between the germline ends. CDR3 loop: CASSMGQRGTEAFF. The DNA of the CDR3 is TGTGCCAGTAGTATGGGGCAGCGGGGCACTGAAGCTTTCTTT.

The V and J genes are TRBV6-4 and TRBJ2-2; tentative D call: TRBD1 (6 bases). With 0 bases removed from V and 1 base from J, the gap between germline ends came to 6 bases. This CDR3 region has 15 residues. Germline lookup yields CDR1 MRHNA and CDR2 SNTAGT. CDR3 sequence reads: CASSDSGQNTGELFF. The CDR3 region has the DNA TGTGCCAGCAGTGACTCGGGACAGAACACCGGGGAGCTGTTTTTT.

The CDR3 DNA sequence: TGTGCCAGCAGCCAGGGGGGTGGGGCCAACGTCCTGACTTTC. Translating gives CASSQGGGANVLTF. The J gene is TRBJ2-6, the V gene TRBV28; tentatively, D is TRBD1 (7 bases). CDR1 is MDHEN and CDR2 is SYDVKM in the germline V gene. There are 14 residues in the CDR3. V lost 6 bases and J 3 bases, leaving 9 bases between the germline ends.

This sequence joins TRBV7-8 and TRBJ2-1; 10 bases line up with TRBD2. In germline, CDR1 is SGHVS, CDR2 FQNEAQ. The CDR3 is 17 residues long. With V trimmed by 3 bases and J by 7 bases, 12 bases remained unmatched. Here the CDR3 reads CASSFPLTSGFVNEQFF. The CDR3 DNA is TGTGCCAGCAGCTTCCCTTTGACTAGCGGGTTTGTTAATGAGCAGTTCTTC.

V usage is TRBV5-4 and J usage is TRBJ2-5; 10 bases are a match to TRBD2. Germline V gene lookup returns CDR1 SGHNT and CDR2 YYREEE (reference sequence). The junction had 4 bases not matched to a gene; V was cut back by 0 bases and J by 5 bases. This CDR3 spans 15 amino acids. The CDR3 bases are TGTGCCAGCAGCTTGGGGAATAGCGGGGGGGAGACCCAGTACTTC. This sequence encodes CASSLGNSGGETQYF.

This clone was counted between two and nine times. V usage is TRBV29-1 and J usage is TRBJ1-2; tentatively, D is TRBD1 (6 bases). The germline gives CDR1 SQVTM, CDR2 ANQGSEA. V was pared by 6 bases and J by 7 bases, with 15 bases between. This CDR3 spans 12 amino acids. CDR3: CSVSTGIGGYTF. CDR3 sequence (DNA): TGCAGCGTGAGTACAGGGATCGGTGGCTACACCTTC.

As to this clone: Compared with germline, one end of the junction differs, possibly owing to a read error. This chain's CDR3 is CAGSSQFEGDTEAFF. The CDR3 DNA reads TGTGCCGGCAGCTCCCAGTTTGAGGGTGATACTGAAGCTTTCTTT. The rearrangement uses TRBV3-1 (or the pseudogene TRBV3-2) and TRBJ1-1; D is unresolved. Germline values: CDR1 LGHDT, CDR2 YNNKEL (reference sequence). This CDR3 region has 15 residues.

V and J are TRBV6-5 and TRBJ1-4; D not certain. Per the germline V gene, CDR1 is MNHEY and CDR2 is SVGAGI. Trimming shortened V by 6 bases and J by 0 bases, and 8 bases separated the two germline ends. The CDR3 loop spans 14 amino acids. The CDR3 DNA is TGTGCCAGCAGCGACGGAGCAACTAATGAAAAACTGTTTTTT. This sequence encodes CASSDGATNEKLFF.

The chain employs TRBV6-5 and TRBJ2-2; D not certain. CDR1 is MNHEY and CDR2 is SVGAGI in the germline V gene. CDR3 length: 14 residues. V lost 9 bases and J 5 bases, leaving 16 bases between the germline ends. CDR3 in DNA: TGTGCCAGTTCGAAGGCTTCCCAGACCGGGGAGCTGTTTTTT. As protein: CASSKASQTGELFF.

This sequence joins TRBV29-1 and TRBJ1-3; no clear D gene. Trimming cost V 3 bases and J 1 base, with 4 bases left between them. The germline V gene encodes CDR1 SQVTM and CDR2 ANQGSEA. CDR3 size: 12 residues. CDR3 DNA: TGCAGCGTTGAGGGGTCTGGAAACACCATATATTTT. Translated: CSVEGSGNTIYF.

The DNA for the CDR3 is TGTGCCAGCAGTTATTCCACACGGGAGGGCTCCTACGAGCAGTACTTC. Its translation: CASSYSTREGSYEQYF. The genes are TRBV6-5 and TRBJ2-7; TRBD2 matches at 8 bases. Trimming cost V 3 bases and J 0 bases; bases outside gene matches: 7. The CDR3 is 16 amino acids. Looked up from germline, CDR1 is MNHEY and CDR2 is SVGAGI.

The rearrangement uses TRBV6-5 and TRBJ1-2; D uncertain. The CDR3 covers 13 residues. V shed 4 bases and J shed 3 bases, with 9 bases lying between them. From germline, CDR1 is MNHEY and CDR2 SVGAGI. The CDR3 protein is CASSWESYYGYTF. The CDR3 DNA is TGTGCCAGCAGTTGGGAAAGCTACTATGGCTACACCTTC.

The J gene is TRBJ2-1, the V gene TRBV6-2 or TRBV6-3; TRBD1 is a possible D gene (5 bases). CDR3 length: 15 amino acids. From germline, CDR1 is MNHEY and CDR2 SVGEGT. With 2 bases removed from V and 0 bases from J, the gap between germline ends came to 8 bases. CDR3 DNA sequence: TGTGCCAGCAGTTACGGGGCGAGCTCCTACAATGAGCAGTTCTTC. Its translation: CASSYGASSYNEQFF.